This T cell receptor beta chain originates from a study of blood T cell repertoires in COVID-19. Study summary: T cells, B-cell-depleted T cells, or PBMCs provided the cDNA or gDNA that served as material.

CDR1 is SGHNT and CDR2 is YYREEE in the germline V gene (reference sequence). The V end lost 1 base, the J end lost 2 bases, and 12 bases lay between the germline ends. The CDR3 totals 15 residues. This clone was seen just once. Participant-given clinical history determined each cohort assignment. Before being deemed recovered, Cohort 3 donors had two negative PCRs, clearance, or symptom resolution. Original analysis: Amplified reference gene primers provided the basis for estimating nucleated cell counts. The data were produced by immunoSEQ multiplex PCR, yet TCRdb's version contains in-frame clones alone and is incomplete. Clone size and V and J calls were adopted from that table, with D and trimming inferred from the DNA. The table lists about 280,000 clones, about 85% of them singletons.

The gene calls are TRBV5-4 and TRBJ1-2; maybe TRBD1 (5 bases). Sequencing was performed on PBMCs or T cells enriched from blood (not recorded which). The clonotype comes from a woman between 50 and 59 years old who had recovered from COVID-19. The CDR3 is CASSLLGTGNYGYTF. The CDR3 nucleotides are TGTGCCAGCAGCTTGTTAGGTACAGGAAACTATGGCTACACCTTC.